This T cell receptor (beta chain) was found in a study of blood T cell repertoires in COVID-19. Study-wide background: Acute and convalescent COVID-19 samples came from the United States, Italy and Spain. T cells, B-cell-depleted T cells, or PBMCs supplied cDNA or gDNA.

This CDR3 is 14 amino acids long. Germline CDR1 is SGHRS and CDR2 is YFSETQ. The V end was cut by 6 bases, the J end by 2 bases, with 14 bases between. There are a few counts of this clone. Repertoires were generated with immunoSEQ multiplex PCR, while TCRdb's copy carries only in-frame clones and drops some. The sample lists about 130,000 clones; approximately 81% were seen once. The receptor was isolated from a woman between 50 and 59 years old with acute or convalescent COVID-19. J is TRBJ1-1 and V is TRBV5-1; the D gene is possibly TRBD1 (5 bases). The sequenced sample was peripheral blood. CDR3 DNA sequence: TGCGCCAGCATGGGGGGATCGAGCAACACTGAAGCTTTCTTT. Translated: CASMGGSSNTEAFF.